This TCR beta chain was documented in a study of post-analysis software for immune sequencing data. Study in general: Relapsing-remitting, secondary progressive and progressive-relapsing multiple sclerosis courses were included.

Findings and limits, study-wide: Among roughly five TRBV segments more frequent in patients than controls were TRBV5-6, TRBV5-1 and TRBV20-1. Multiple sclerosis was associated with a significant reduction in normalized Chao1 diversity relative to controls. The authors found that F measure strongly co-clustered same-batch samples.

With V trimmed by 1 base and J by 5 bases, 7 bases remained unmatched. The CDR3 extends over 16 amino acids. The germline CDR1 and CDR2 sequences are SGHAT and FQNNGV. Concerning this clonotype: As yet, its antigen is unknown.

TCR beta cDNA libraries included unique molecular identifiers. Input populations of roughly 0.95 to 10 million T cells gave rise to roughly 500,000 cDNA molecules. TCRdb re-derived calls from the PCR reads in MiXCR, one entry per CDR3 protein. This repertoire shows roughly 800,000 distinct CDR3 sequences, roughly 27% found once; its top ten account for more than 0.45%. This chain uses TRBV11-2 with TRBJ2-1; 8 bases align to TRBD2. The source is a girl aged 5 to 17 with multiple sclerosis. Sequenced material: blood. CDR3 sequence: CASSLVFMREDNEQFF. The CDR3 bases are TGTGCCAGCAGCTTAGTATTCATGCGGGAGGACAATGAGCAGTTCTTC.